This entry lists 5 T cell receptor beta chains sequenced from one sample in a study of PD-L1 blockade in urothelial cancer. Time point described: peripheral blood 6 weeks after treatment start. The table came from immunoSEQ multiplex PCR; TCRdb's copy has only in-frame clones and leaves some out. The sample shows roughly 120,000 clones, 85% to 90% of them seen only once. The sequenced sample was PBMCs, obtained around atezolizumab (anti-PD-L1) treatment. All receptors come from a man aged 60 to 69 with urothelial cancer.

CDR3 DNA sequence: TGTGCCAGCTCATACAGGAACACTGAAGCTTTCTTT. Translation: CASSYRNTEAFF. This chain uses TRBV18 with TRBJ1-1; D remains ambiguous. In germline, CDR1 is KGHSH, CDR2 LQKENI. CDR3 size: 12 residues. Trimming left V 5 bases short and J 1 base short, with 5 bases between. The variable domain in full, completed from reference TRBV18 and TRBJ1-1, reads NAGVMQNPRHLVRRRGQEARLRCSPMKGHSHVYWYRQLPEEGLKFMVYLQKENIIDESGMPKERFSAEFPKEGPSILRIQQVVRGDSAAYFCASSYRNTEAFFGQGTRLTVV.

V and J are TRBV7-3 and TRBJ2-3; 12 bases fit TRBD2. This CDR3 has 16 residues. The V gene's germline CDR1 is SGHTA and CDR2 FQGTGA. After removal of 3 bases from V and 10 bases from J, the junction contained 11 bases not matched to a gene. CDR3 sequence: CASSFQHGLAGRPQYF. The CDR3, as DNA: TGTGCCAGCAGCTTTCAACACGGACTAGCGGGACGCCCGCAGTATTTT.

This chain joins TRBV7-3 and TRBJ2-3, with 8 nucleotides matching TRBD1. Losses at the gene ends were 2 bases for V and 6 bases for J; bases not matched to a gene: 1. CDR1 and CDR2 (germline): SGHTA, FQGTGA. The CDR3 extends over 13 amino acids. CDR3 amino acids: CASSLGQGDTQYF. The CDR3 nucleotides read TGTGCCAGCAGCTTAGGACAGGGTGATACGCAGTATTTT.

The chain recombines TRBV6-6 with TRBJ1-5, with 7 bases aligning to TRBD1. Germline-derived CDR1 and CDR2 are MNHNY and SVGAGI (reference sequence). The CDR3 is 16 residues long. V shed 9 bases and J 0 bases; nucleotides not matched to a gene: 11. This CDR3 reads CASRDSGLYSNQPQHF. As DNA, the CDR3 is TGTGCCAGTAGGGACAGCGGGCTTTATAGCAATCAGCCCCAGCATTTT.

This clone was picked up one time. The V gene is TRBV11-1, the J gene TRBJ2-7; 9 nucleotides align to TRBD1. The CDR3 loop spans 14 amino acids. Losses at the gene ends were 4 bases for V and 3 bases for J; bases not matched to a gene: 4. Germline V CDR1 and CDR2: SGHAT, FQDESV (reference sequence). The CDR3 DNA is TGTGCCAGCAGCTCAACAGGGGGCAACTACGAGCAGTACTTC. Translated, it gives CASSSTGGNYEQYF.